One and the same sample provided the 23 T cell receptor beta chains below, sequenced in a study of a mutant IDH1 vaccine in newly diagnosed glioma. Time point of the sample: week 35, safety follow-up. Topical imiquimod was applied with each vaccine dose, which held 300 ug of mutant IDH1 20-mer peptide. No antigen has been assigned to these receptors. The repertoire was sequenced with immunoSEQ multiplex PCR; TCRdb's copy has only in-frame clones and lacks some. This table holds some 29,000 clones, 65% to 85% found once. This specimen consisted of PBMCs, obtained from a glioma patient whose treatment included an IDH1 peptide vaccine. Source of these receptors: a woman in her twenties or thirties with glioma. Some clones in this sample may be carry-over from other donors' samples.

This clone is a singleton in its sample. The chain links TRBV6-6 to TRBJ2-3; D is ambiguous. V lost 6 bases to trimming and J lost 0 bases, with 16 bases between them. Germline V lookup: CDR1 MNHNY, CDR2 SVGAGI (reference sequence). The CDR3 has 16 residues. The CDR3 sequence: CASSPLRATSTDTQYF. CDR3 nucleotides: TGTGCCAGCAGCCCCCTCCGGGCCACCAGCACAGATACGCAGTATTTT.

CDR3 nucleotide sequence: TGTGCCAGCAGTCCTCAGGGGGACAGATACTACGAGCAGTACTTC. Amino acid sequence: CASSPQGDRYYEQYF. The chain combines TRBV6-5 with TRBJ2-7, with 7 bases lining up with TRBD1. Germline CDR1 and CDR2: MNHEY and SVGAGI. J lost 3 bases, V lost 5 bases, and 10 bases had no gene match. CDR3 length: 15 residues.

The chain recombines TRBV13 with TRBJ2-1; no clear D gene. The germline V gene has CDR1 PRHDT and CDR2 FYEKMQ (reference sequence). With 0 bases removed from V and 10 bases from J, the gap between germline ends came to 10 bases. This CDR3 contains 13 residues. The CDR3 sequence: CASSLGAAQEQFF. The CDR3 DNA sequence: TGTGCCAGCAGCTTAGGGGCAGCTCAGGAGCAGTTCTTC.

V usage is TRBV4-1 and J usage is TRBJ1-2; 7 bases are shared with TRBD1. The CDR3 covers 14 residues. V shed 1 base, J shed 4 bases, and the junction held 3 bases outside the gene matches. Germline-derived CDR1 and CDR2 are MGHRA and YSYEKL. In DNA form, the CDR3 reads TGCGCCAGCAGCCAAGTAGGGACAGCCTATGGCTACACCTTC. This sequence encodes CASSQVGTAYGYTF.

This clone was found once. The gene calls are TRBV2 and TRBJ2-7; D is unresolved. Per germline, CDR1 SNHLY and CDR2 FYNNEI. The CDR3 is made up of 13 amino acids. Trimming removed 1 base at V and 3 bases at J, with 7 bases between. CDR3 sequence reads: CASSEGASYEQYF. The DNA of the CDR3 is TGTGCCAGCAGTGAAGGGGCTAGCTACGAGCAGTACTTC. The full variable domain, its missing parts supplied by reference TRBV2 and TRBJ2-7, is EPEVTQTPSHQVTQMGQEVILRCVPISNHLYFYWYRQILGQKVEFLVSFYNNEISEKSEIFDDQFSVERPDGSNFTLKIRSTKLEDSAMYFCASSEGASYEQYFGPGTRLTVT.

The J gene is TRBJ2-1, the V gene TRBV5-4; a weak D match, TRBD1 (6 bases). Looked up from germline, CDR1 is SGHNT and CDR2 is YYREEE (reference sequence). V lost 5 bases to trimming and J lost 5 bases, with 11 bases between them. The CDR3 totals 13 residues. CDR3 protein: CASRPTGNNEQFF. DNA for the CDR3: TGTGCCAGCAGACCTACAGGGAACAATGAGCAGTTCTTC.

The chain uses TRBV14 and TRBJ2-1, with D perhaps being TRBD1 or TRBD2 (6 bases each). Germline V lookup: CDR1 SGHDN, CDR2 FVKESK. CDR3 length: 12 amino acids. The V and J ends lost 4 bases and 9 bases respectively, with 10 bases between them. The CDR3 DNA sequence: TGTGCCAGCAGCCCCGGAGGGGGTGAGCAGTTCTTC. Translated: CASSPGGGEQFF.

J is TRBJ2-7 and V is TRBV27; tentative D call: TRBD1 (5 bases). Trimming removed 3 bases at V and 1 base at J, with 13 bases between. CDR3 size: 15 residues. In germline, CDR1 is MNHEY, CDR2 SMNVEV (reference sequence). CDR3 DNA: TGTGCCAGCAGTTTCGGCCCAGCAGGGTCCTACGAGCAGTACTTC. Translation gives CASSFGPAGSYEQYF.

CDR3 protein: CASSEWGTGNEQFF. As DNA, the CDR3 is TGTGCCAGCAGTGAATGGGGGACAGGGAATGAGCAGTTCTTC. The V and J genes are TRBV25-1 and TRBJ2-1; 9 nucleotides line up with TRBD1. The CDR3 runs to 14 residues. J lost 7 bases, V lost 1 base, and 2 bases had no gene match. CDR1 is MGHDK, CDR2 SYGVNS, per germline.

This CDR3 is CASSRTRAVDNEQFF. CDR3 DNA: TGTGCCAGCAGTCGGACCCGAGCAGTCGACAATGAGCAGTTCTTC. V usage is TRBV6-4 and J usage is TRBJ2-1; no reliable D call. CDR1 and CDR2 from the germline V gene are MRHNA and SNTAGT. This CDR3 is built from 15 residues. V was trimmed by 5 bases and J by 5 bases, leaving 16 bases between them.

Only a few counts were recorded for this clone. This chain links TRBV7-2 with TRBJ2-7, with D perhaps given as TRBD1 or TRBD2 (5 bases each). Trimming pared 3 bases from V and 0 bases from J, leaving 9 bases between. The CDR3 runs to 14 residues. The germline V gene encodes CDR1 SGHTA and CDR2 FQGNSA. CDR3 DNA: TGTGCCAGCAGCTTGGGACCCAGCTCCTACGAGCAGTACTTC. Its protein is CASSLGPSSYEQYF.

The CDR3 DNA follows: TGCGCCAGTTTAGGGCTCTCTGGCGGTACCTACGAGCAGTACTTC. It specifies CASLGLSGGTYEQYF. The chain uses TRBV10-2 and TRBJ2-7; D gene ambiguous. Trimming took 9 bases from V and 2 from J, leaving 20 bases between them. CDR3 size: 15 residues. CDR1 is WSHSY, CDR2 SAAADI, per germline.

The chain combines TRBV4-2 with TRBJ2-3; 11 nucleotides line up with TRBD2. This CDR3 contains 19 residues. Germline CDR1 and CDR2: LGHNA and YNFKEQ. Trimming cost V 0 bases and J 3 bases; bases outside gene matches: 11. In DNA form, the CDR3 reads TGTGCCAGCAGCCAAGAGGGGCTAGCGGGAGGCCGGTTAACAGATACGCAGTATTTT. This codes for CASSQEGLAGGRLTDTQYF.

The CDR3 reads CASSPGQGGGYGYTF. CDR3 coding DNA: TGTGCCAGCAGCCCGGGACAGGGTGGTGGCTATGGCTACACCTTC. The J gene is TRBJ1-2, the V gene TRBV9; TRBD1 matches at 9 bases. Germline assignment: CDR1 SGDLS and CDR2 YYNGEE. The CDR3 has 15 residues. J was trimmed by 4 bases and V by 4 bases; bases with no gene match: 8.

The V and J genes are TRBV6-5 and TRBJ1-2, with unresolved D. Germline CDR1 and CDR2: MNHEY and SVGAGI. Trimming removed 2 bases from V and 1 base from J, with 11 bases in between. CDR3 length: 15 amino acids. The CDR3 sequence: CASSYTLTDNYGYTF. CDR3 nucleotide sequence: TGTGCCAGCAGTTACACTTTGACTGATAACTATGGCTACACCTTC.

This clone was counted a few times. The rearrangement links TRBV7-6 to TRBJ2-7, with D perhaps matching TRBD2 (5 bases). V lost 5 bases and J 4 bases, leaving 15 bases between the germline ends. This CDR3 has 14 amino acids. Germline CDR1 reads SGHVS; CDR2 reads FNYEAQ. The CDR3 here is CASSPDEGKYEQYF. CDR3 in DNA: TGTGCCAGCAGCCCCGATGAGGGAAAGTACGAGCAGTACTTC.

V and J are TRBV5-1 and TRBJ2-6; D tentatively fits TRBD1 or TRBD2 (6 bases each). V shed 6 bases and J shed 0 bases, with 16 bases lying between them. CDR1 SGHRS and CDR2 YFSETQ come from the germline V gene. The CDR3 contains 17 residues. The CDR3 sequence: CASKGGTQGSGANVLTF. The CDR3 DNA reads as TGCGCCAGCAAGGGGGGTACCCAGGGCTCTGGGGCCAACGTCCTGACTTTC.

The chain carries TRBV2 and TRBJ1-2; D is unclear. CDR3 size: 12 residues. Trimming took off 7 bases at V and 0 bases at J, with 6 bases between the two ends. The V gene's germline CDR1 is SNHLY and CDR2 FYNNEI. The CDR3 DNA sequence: TGTGCCAGCACATACACTAACTATGGCTACACCTTC. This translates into CASTYTNYGYTF.

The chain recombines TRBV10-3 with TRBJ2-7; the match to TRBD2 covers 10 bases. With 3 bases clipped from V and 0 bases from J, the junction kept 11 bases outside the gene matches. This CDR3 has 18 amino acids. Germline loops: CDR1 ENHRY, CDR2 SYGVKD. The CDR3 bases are TGTGCCATCAGTGACTACGTGGGACTAGCGTCCGACTCCTACGAGCAGTACTTC. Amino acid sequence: CAISDYVGLASDSYEQYF.

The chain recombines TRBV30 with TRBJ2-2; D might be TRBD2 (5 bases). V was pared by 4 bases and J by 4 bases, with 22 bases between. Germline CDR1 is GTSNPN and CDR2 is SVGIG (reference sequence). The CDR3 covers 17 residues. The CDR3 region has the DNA TGTGCCTGGAATCCCGACCCCCGAGGAGGTACCACCGGGGAGCTGTTTTTT. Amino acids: CAWNPDPRGGTTGELFF. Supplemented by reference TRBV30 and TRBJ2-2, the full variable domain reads SQTIHQWPATLVQPVGSPLSLECTVEGTSNPNLYWYRQAAGRGLQLLFYSVGIGQISSEVPQNLSASRPQDRQFILSSKKLLLSDSGFYLCAWNPDPRGGTTGELFFGEGSRLTVL.

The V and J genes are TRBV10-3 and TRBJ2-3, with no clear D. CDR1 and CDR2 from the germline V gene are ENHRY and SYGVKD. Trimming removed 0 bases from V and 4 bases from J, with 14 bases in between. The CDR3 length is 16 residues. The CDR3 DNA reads TGTGCCATCAGTGAGTCGAGGAGCGAGATGGCAGATACGCAGTATTTT. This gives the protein CAISESRSEMADTQYF.

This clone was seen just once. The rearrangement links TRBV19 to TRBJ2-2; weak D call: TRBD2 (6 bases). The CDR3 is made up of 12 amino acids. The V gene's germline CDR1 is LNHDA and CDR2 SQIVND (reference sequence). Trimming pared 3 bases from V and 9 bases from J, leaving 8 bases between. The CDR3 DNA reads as TGTGCCAGTAGTATGGCGGGGTGGGAGCTGTTTTTT. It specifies CASSMAGWELFF.

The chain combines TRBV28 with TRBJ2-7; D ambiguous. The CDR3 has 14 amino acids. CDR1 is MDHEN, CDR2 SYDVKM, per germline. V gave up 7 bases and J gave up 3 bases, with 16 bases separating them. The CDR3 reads CASISQERGYEQYF. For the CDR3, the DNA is TGTGCCAGCATATCCCAGGAGAGAGGCTACGAGCAGTACTTC.